Following are 7 T cell receptor beta chains from one sample sequenced in a study of neurological immune-mediated disorders (dated by TCRdb to between 2018 and 2021). Library construction relied on 5' RACE. Sequenced on an Illumina HiSeq 2500. The raw public data were reprocessed by TCRdb itself: fastp quality trimming at Q25, MiXCR clonotype calling, in-frame beta chains only. Identical CDR3 protein sequences are pooled into one entry, listed with their most common genes and DNA. A total of under 85,000 distinct CDR3 sequences appear in this sample, around 5% of them only once. The ten top clones hold 5.6% of the sample. The sample comprised PBMCs. The origin of the receptors is a human donor with multiple sclerosis. The donor label of this sample is uncertain.

This clonotype occurred many times. This sequence joins TRBV5-1 and TRBJ2-2; tentative D call: TRBD1 (6 bases). The CDR3 runs to 16 residues. V was cut by 4 bases and J by 4 bases, with 17 bases left in between. Germline-derived CDR1 and CDR2 are SGHRS and YFSETQ. The CDR3 nucleotides read TGCGCCAGCAGCCCCCAGGGGTTCGCCGGCACCGGGGAGCTGTTTTTT. It codes for CASSPQGFAGTGELFF.

This clonotype appeared many times. This chain connects TRBV18 to TRBJ2-1, with D unresolved. The CDR3 runs to 14 residues. Germline V gene data show CDR1 as KGHSH and CDR2 as LQKENI. Deletions cut 2 bases from V and 7 bases from J, with 12 bases between. The DNA of the CDR3 is TGTGCCAGCTCACCAACAGTTCAAGAAAATGAGCAGTTCTTC. This encodes CASSPTVQENEQFF.

This clonotype has ten or more counts. The chain uses TRBV5-1 and TRBJ2-3; D gene ambiguous. The CDR3 sequence is 14 residues long. The ends were cut back, 0 bases at V and 4 bases at J, with 9 bases in the middle. Germline assignment: CDR1 SGHRS and CDR2 YFSETQ. The CDR3 sequence: CASSLGQNADTQYF. The CDR3 bases are TGCGCCAGCAGCTTGGGACAAAATGCAGATACGCAGTATTTT. The full variable domain, its missing parts supplied by reference TRBV5-1 and TRBJ2-3, is KAGVTQTPRYLIKTRGQQVTLSCSPISGHRSVSWYQQTPGQGLQFLFEYFSETQRNKGNFPGRFSGRQFSNSRSEMNVSTLELGDSALYLCASSLGQNADTQYFGPGTRLTVL.

There are many counts of this clonotype. The chain combines TRBV12-3 or TRBV12-4 with TRBJ1-4, with D perhaps matching TRBD1 (5 bases). This CDR3 has 14 amino acids. V was trimmed by 7 bases and J by 8 bases, leaving 17 bases between them. The CDR3: CASMAGLGVEKLFF. For the CDR3, the DNA is TGTGCCAGCATGGCGGGACTTGGGGTAGAAAAACTGTTTTTT.

This clonotype was observed at least ten times. V gene TRBV20-1 combines with J gene TRBJ2-1; TRBD1 matches 9 bases. Germline V lookup: CDR1 DFQATT, CDR2 SNEGSKA (reference sequence). The V and J ends lost 0 bases and 7 bases, in that order; junction bases with no gene match: 10. This CDR3 is built from 16 residues. The CDR3 spells CSAREPGTGMANEQFF. Written as DNA, the CDR3 is TGCAGTGCTAGAGAACCGGGGACAGGGATGGCGAATGAGCAGTTCTTC.

This clonotype was counted at least ten times. The genes are TRBV10-2 and TRBJ2-2; D uncertain. CDR3 length equals 14 residues. Trimming pared 1 base from V and 4 bases from J, leaving 7 bases between. Germline values: CDR1 WSHSY, CDR2 SAAADI. CDR3 sequence reads: CASSELSGTGELFF. The CDR3 nucleotides are TGCGCCAGCAGTGAGTTATCGGGCACCGGGGAGCTGTTTTTT.

This clonotype has at least ten counts. The chain has TRBV28 and TRBJ2-3; 11 bases match TRBD2. The CDR3 is made up of 17 amino acids. Unmatched junction bases numbered 14, after V lost 6 bases and J lost 6 bases. Per the germline V gene, CDR1 is MDHEN and CDR2 is SYDVKM. The CDR3, as DNA: TGTGCCAGCAGCTTTTCCACTAGCGGGGGATTCGGGGATACGCAGTATTTT. Protein: CASSFSTSGGFGDTQYF. Combining the CDR3 with reference TRBV28 and TRBJ2-3 gives the whole variable domain DVKVTQSSRYLVKRTGEKVFLECVQDMDHENMFWYRQDPGLGLRLIYFSYDVKMKEKGDIPEGYSVSREKKERFSLILESASTNQTSMYLCASSFSTSGGFGDTQYFGPGTRLTVL.